The clone carrying this TCR beta chain was observed a handful of times. Its matching antigen is unknown. The data stem from a study of cytomegalovirus exposure and HLA in healthy donors. Study-wide context: The Caucasian-associated ancestry cluster held roughly 81% of over 350 genotyped donors.

Primers: 60 Vbeta forward and 13 Jbeta reverse. In the original processing: Among the unique TCR beta chains that a later analysis counted, 80 million to 100 million in all, about 11 million were shared. The repertoire was sequenced with immunoSEQ multiplex PCR; TCRdb's copy has only in-frame clones and lacks some. D and trimming come from the DNA, and the V and J calls and clone size come from that table. The sample has about 89,000 clones, around 77% seen once; the top ten hold more than 3%. Findings and caveats of the study: CMV serostatus alone was available as immune exposure information. Near-uniform donor sequencing depth was presumed by presence/absence analyses.

The trim removed 7 bases at V and 6 bases at J, leaving 14 bases unmatched. The length of the CDR3 is 15 residues. In germline, CDR1 is SGHTA, CDR2 FQGNSA. The rearrangement joins TRBV7-2 to TRBJ1-2, with 7 bases aligning to TRBD1. Sequenced material: PBMCs. The sequence derives from a man between 25 and 39 years old in good health and CMV-seronegative. CDR3 DNA: TGTGCCAGCACACTAGGGTGGGGGACAGAGAATGGCTACACCTTC. Protein: CASTLGWGTENGYTF.